One sample yielded the 26 T cell receptor beta chains listed below, sequenced in a study of blood T cell repertoires in COVID-19 (dated by TCRdb to the early 2020s). Libraries were prepared through the immunoSEQ multiplex PCR assay. TCRdb took this table from immuneACCESS and kept in-frame rearrangements with V and J called. Such tables lack part of the clones; where checked against another copy, unresolved V genes explain under half of the gap, and the rest is unexplained. The sample has 50,000 to 70,000 clones on record, 91% of them singletons. The ten largest clones add up to under 3% of the sample. Source material: peripheral blood. Source of these receptors: a man in his 60s with acute or convalescent COVID-19.

The gene calls are TRBV9 and TRBJ2-1; D unresolved. V was clipped by 0 bases and J by 2 bases, with 12 bases between them. The CDR3 sequence is 16 residues long. Germline V gene lookup returns CDR1 SGDLS and CDR2 YYNGEE. The CDR3 region has the DNA TGTGCCAGCAGCGTAGCTGCGCTTACCACCTACAATGAGCAGTTCTTC. Its translation: CASSVAALTTYNEQFF. The complete variable domain, with remaining parts taken from reference TRBV9 and TRBJ2-1, reads DSGVTQTPKHLITATGQRVTLRCSPRSGDLSVYWYQQSLDQGLQFLIQYYNGEERAKGNILERFSAQQFPDLHSELNLSSLELGDSALYFCASSVAALTTYNEQFFGPGTRLTVL.

The CDR3 spells CASSEEERPWKTQYF. Written as DNA, the CDR3 is TGTGCCAGCAGTGAAGAGGAGCGCCCCTGGAAGACCCAGTACTTC. J is TRBJ2-5 and V is TRBV6-1; D unclear. CDR1 is MNHNS, CDR2 SASEGT, per germline. CDR3 length: 15 residues. V was clipped by 1 base and J by 6 bases, with 15 bases between them.

In DNA, the CDR3 is TGTGCCAGTAGTATACCTCCCCGCAGGGGCAATCAGCCCCAGCATTTT. Translating gives CASSIPPRRGNQPQHF. The chain carries TRBV19 and TRBJ1-5, with D perhaps TRBD1 (5 bases). Between the trimmed V and J ends, which lost 2 bases and 2 bases, there was a span of 13 bases. CDR3 length: 16 amino acids. Germline V gives CDR1 LNHDA, CDR2 SQIVND (reference sequence).

The chain recombines TRBV3-1 (or the pseudogene TRBV3-2) with TRBJ1-5, with unresolved D. V was cut by 4 bases and J by 2 bases, with 12 bases left in between. The CDR3 loop spans 15 amino acids. Germline-derived CDR1 and CDR2 are LGHDT and YNNKEL (reference sequence). CDR3 sequence: CASSLRGVGNQPQHF. In DNA, the CDR3 is TGTGCCAGCAGCCTTCGCGGGGTTGGCAATCAGCCCCAGCATTTT.

The genes are TRBV4-3 and TRBJ2-7; 7 bases are a match to TRBD2. The CDR3 loop spans 19 amino acids. From germline, CDR1 is LGHNA and CDR2 YSLEER. The ends lost 1 base at V and 4 bases at J; junction bases unmatched: 19. This CDR3 reads CASSQAFSQGSGRRYEQYF. The CDR3 DNA sequence: TGCGCCAGCAGCCAAGCTTTCTCCCAGGGATCCGGGAGGAGGTACGAGCAGTACTTC.

The V gene is TRBV7-2, the J gene TRBJ2-1; the D gene is possibly TRBD2 (6 bases). This CDR3 is 15 amino acids long. V lost 1 base and J lost 2, with 9 bases in between. Germline V gene lookup returns CDR1 SGHTA and CDR2 FQGNSA. CDR3 region: CASSLERATYNEQFF. In DNA form, the CDR3 reads TGTGCCAGCAGCTTAGAGCGGGCGACCTACAATGAGCAGTTCTTC.

The V and J genes are TRBV28 and TRBJ2-5; weak D call: TRBD2 (7 bases). The CDR3 runs to 17 residues. V lost 6 bases, J lost 4 bases, and 24 bases lay in between. Germline lookup yields CDR1 MDHEN and CDR2 SYDVKM. The CDR3 loop reads CASSLGGVGRAGETQYF. In DNA, the CDR3 is TGTGCCAGCAGCCTAGGGGGGGTTGGACGGGCGGGAGAGACCCAGTACTTC.

J is TRBJ1-5 and V is TRBV5-1; the match to TRBD1 covers 12 bases. In germline, CDR1 is SGHRS, CDR2 YFSETQ. The CDR3 loop spans 16 amino acids. The junction had 4 bases not matched to a gene; V was cut back by 0 bases and J by 6 bases. DNA for the CDR3: TGCGCCAGCAGCTTGGACGGGACAGGGGGCACTCAGCCCCAGCATTTT. It translates to CASSLDGTGGTQPQHF.

The V and J genes are TRBV6-2 or TRBV6-3 and TRBJ2-3, with D tentatively TRBD1 (6 bases). The CDR3 sequence is 15 residues long. CDR1 MNHEY and CDR2 SVGEGT come from the germline V gene. V was cut by 4 bases and J by 1 base, with 12 bases left in between. CDR3 sequence: CASSFTGKGTDTQYF. The CDR3 nucleotides are TGTGCCAGCAGTTTCACAGGGAAAGGCACAGATACGCAGTATTTT.

This clone was seen just once. The J gene is TRBJ2-3, the V gene TRBV29-1; 10 bases line up with TRBD2. Per the germline V gene, CDR1 is SQVTM and CDR2 is ANQGSEA. V gave up 7 bases and J gave up 3 bases; unmatched junction bases: 4. This CDR3 is 13 amino acids long. CDR3 in DNA: TGCAGCGAGACGACTAGCGGGACAGATACGCAGTATTTT. It encodes CSETTSGTDTQYF.

The chain joins TRBV7-9 to TRBJ2-1, with 12 bases lining up with TRBD2. The V gene end was trimmed by 2 bases and the J gene end by 5 bases; junction bases not matched to a gene: 13. The CDR3 runs 19 residues. Germline V gene lookup returns CDR1 SEHNR and CDR2 FQNEAQ (reference sequence). The CDR3: CASSLQVTSGRLEDNEQFF. The CDR3 coding sequence is TGTGCCAGCAGCTTACAGGTGACTAGCGGGAGATTAGAAGACAATGAGCAGTTCTTC. Variable domain in full (rest from reference TRBV7-9 and TRBJ2-1): DTGVSQNPRHKITKRGQNVTFRCDPISEHNRLYWYRQTLGQGPEFLTYFQNEAQLEKSRLLSDRFSAERPKGSFSTLEIQRTEQGDSAMYLCASSLQVTSGRLEDNEQFFGPGTRLTVL.

The rearrangement joins TRBV27 to TRBJ2-7, with 10 bases that match TRBD2. CDR1 MNHEY and CDR2 SMNVEV come from the germline V gene (reference sequence). The CDR3 totals 15 residues. The junction had 7 bases not matched to a gene; V was cut back by 3 bases and J by 5 bases. CDR3 nucleotides: TGTGCCAGCAGTTTTTCTAGCGGGAGAATCCACGAGCAGTACTTC. Protein sequence: CASSFSSGRIHEQYF.

The chain uses TRBV25-1 and TRBJ1-5; no firm D call. This CDR3 comprises 15 residues. The germline gives CDR1 MGHDK, CDR2 SYGVNS. V gave up 2 bases and J gave up 7 bases, with 15 bases separating them. DNA of the CDR3: TGTGCCAGCAGTGAAGATTTGACTAATGGGCAGCCCCAGCATTTT. Translated: CASSEDLTNGQPQHF.

The J gene is TRBJ2-3, the V gene TRBV6-2 or TRBV6-3; 9 positions match TRBD1. CDR1 MNHEY and CDR2 SVGEGT come from the germline V gene. This CDR3 is built from 17 residues. V lost 2 bases and J lost 7; bases outside the gene matches: 13. CDR3 sequence: CASSYTTTGGAEHTQYF. The CDR3 DNA reads as TGTGCCAGCAGTTACACAACTACAGGGGGCGCGGAACATACGCAGTATTTT.

The rearrangement uses TRBV10-3 and TRBJ2-5; maybe TRBD2 (5 bases). The germline V and J ends were trimmed by 0 bases and 2 bases, with 10 bases remaining between them. This CDR3 contains 15 residues. Per germline, CDR1 ENHRY and CDR2 SYGVKD. The CDR3 DNA is TGTGCCATCAGTGAGTCGGGCGGGTTACAAGAGACCCAGTACTTC. Translated: CAISESGGLQETQYF.

The V gene is TRBV7-9, the J gene TRBJ1-2; D may be TRBD1 (5 bases). CDR3 length: 14 amino acids. Trimming stripped 6 bases from V and 0 bases from J, with 11 bases between. Per the germline V gene, CDR1 is SEHNR and CDR2 is FQNEAQ (reference sequence). This chain's CDR3 is CASRTDSSNYGYTF. DNA of the CDR3: TGTGCCAGCAGGACTGACAGCTCTAACTATGGCTACACCTTC.

The J gene is TRBJ2-7, the V gene TRBV5-1, with TRBD1 identical over 8 bases. CDR1 SGHRS and CDR2 YFSETQ come from the germline V gene. The CDR3 covers 13 residues. V shed 7 bases and J 2 bases; nucleotides not matched to a gene: 5. This CDR3 is CASGQGSTYEQYF. The CDR3 DNA reads as TGCGCCAGCGGACAGGGTTCTACCTACGAGCAGTACTTC. The full variable domain, rest sourced from reference TRBV5-1 and TRBJ2-7, is KAGVTQTPRYLIKTRGQQVTLSCSPISGHRSVSWYQQTPGQGLQFLFEYFSETQRNKGNFPGRFSGRQFSNSRSEMNVSTLELGDSALYLCASGQGSTYEQYFGPGTRLTVT.

The V gene is TRBV28, the J gene TRBJ2-2, with 8 positions matching TRBD1. V was pared by 3 bases and J by 6 bases, with 6 bases of the junction left unmatched. The germline gives CDR1 MDHEN, CDR2 SYDVKM. This CDR3 has 15 amino acids. CDR3 residues: CASSLNRGRAGELFF. The CDR3 DNA sequence: TGTGCCAGCAGTTTGAACAGGGGGAGAGCCGGGGAGCTGTTTTTT.

The chain combines TRBV9 with TRBJ2-7; 7 bases agree with TRBD1. Germline values: CDR1 SGDLS, CDR2 YYNGEE. The CDR3 runs to 14 residues. With 2 bases clipped from V and 2 bases from J, the junction kept 4 bases outside the gene matches. The CDR3 loop reads CASSVGQRTYEQYF. In DNA, the CDR3 is TGTGCCAGCAGCGTGGGACAGAGAACCTACGAGCAGTACTTC. Full variable domain (missing parts from reference TRBV9 and TRBJ2-7): DSGVTQTPKHLITATGQRVTLRCSPRSGDLSVYWYQQSLDQGLQFLIQYYNGEERAKGNILERFSAQQFPDLHSELNLSSLELGDSALYFCASSVGQRTYEQYFGPGTRLTVT.

This chain uses TRBV5-1 with TRBJ2-3; no clear D. The germline CDR1 and CDR2 sequences are SGHRS and YFSETQ. The length of the CDR3 is 12 residues. Trimming removed 4 bases from V and 6 bases from J, with 9 bases in between. CDR3: CASSPPQDTQYF. The CDR3 DNA follows: TGCGCCAGCAGCCCCCCCCAGGATACGCAGTATTTT. Together with reference TRBV5-1 and TRBJ2-3, the CDR3 gives the full variable domain: KAGVTQTPRYLIKTRGQQVTLSCSPISGHRSVSWYQQTPGQGLQFLFEYFSETQRNKGNFPGRFSGRQFSNSRSEMNVSTLELGDSALYLCASSPPQDTQYFGPGTRLTVL.

The chain joins TRBV12-3 or TRBV12-4 to TRBJ1-1; 7 bases fit TRBD1. The CDR3 totals 13 residues. V was clipped by 5 bases and J by 0 bases; unmatched bases: 0. The CDR3 coding sequence is TGTGCCAGCAGTACAGGGGTGAACACTGAAGCTTTCTTT. It encodes CASSTGVNTEAFF.

This clone was seen just once. This rearrangement joins TRBV6-2 or TRBV6-3 to TRBJ2-1; 11 bases are a match to TRBD2. Germline assignment: CDR1 MNHEY and CDR2 SVGEGT. The CDR3 length is 14 residues. Trimming removed 6 bases from V and 7 bases from J; junction bases left unmatched: 5. The CDR3 nucleotides are TGTGCCAGCAGCCAAGTAGCGGGAGGGAATGAGCAGTTCTTC. It yields the protein CASSQVAGGNEQFF.

The chain carries TRBV28 and TRBJ2-3; TRBD2 matches at 7 bases. The ends lost 6 bases at V and 2 bases at J; junction bases unmatched: 2. CDR3 length: 13 amino acids. Germline V gives CDR1 MDHEN, CDR2 SYDVKM. For the CDR3, the DNA is TGTGCCAGCAGCGGGAGGTTCACAGATACGCAGTATTTT. This gives the protein CASSGRFTDTQYF.

The chain links TRBV5-1 to TRBJ1-3; D unresolved. The CDR3 has 15 amino acids. V gave up 0 bases and J gave up 6 bases, with 13 bases separating them. CDR1 is SGHRS, CDR2 YFSETQ, per germline. CDR3 amino acids: CASSLGTATVNTIYF. CDR3 coding DNA: TGCGCCAGCAGCTTGGGGACTGCCACCGTAAACACCATATATTTT.

This sequence joins TRBV19 and TRBJ1-4; 9 positions match TRBD1. The CDR3 runs 16 residues. With V trimmed by 5 bases and J by 7 bases, 11 bases remained unmatched. Germline assignment: CDR1 LNHDA and CDR2 SQIVND (reference sequence). This chain's CDR3 is CASSALTGGIGEKLFF. The CDR3 bases are TGTGCCAGTAGTGCCCTAACAGGGGGCATCGGTGAAAAACTGTTTTTT.

The chain recombines TRBV2 with TRBJ2-2, with a tentative D call TRBD1 (5 bases). The CDR3 spans 14 residues. The germline CDR1 and CDR2 sequences are SNHLY and FYNNEI. V was clipped by 4 bases and J by 5 bases, with 11 bases between them. The CDR3 spells CASSGPGWTGELFF. In DNA, the CDR3 is TGTGCCAGCAGTGGGCCAGGGTGGACCGGGGAGCTGTTTTTT.